This T cell receptor (beta chain) was observed in a study of T cell repertoires in cytomegalovirus infection. For the study at large: Alongside well-studied HLA-B-restricted CMV epitopes, recently identified HLA-C-restricted CMV epitopes were also used. A matching HLA type, together with CMV infection, was signaled by public TCR beta signatures.

TCRdb reprocessed the reads with MiXCR, giving one entry per CDR3 protein. Altogether approximately 470,000 distinct CDR3 sequences are present, 42% being singletons, with the ten largest covering 35% to 50%. The V segment lost 3 bases and the J segment 8 bases; nucleotides outside the gene matches: 6. CDR1 is SQVTM and CDR2 is ANQGSEA in the germline V gene. CDR3 size: 13 residues. Comments on this clonotype: Its antigen is not known.

The source is a human donor in good health (CMV status not recorded). Some clones in this sample may be carry-over from other donors' samples. The J gene is TRBJ1-1, the V gene TRBV29-1, with 10 bases matching TRBD1. The material was cultured PBMCs, obtained from culture after CMV antigen stimulation. The CDR3 DNA is TGCAGCGTTGAGCGGGGACAGGGGAGAGAAGCTTTCTTT. The encoded protein is CSVERGQGREAFF.